The T cell receptor (beta chain) described here comes from a study of shared T cell receptors in the human thymus. Sequencing was performed with immunoSEQ multiplex PCR; in TCRdb, only in-frame clones are kept and a portion is missing. The sample consists of hundreds of thousands of clones, about 89% of them appearing once. These data were also reused for a study on human thymus T cells. As that report states: Each of the donors was a healthy Finnish infant who was undergoing open corrective cardiac surgery for congenital heart defects. During corrective heart surgery, resections were taken, and the thymus tissue came from them. Overlap was high between thymic repertoires from unrelated individuals, as reported in related research.

The receptor comes from a boy younger than two with a congenital heart defect. Sequences were obtained from thymocytes.

The CDR3 DNA reads TGTGCCAGCAGCTTAGGGCAGGGGGACTATGGCTACACCTTC. It encodes CASSLGQGDYGYTF. V is TRBV7-6 and J is TRBJ1-2, with 7 bases lining up with TRBD1. The CDR3 length is 14 residues. V was pared by 1 base and J by 3 bases, with 2 bases of the junction left unmatched. Germline-derived CDR1 and CDR2 are SGHVS and FNYEAQ.